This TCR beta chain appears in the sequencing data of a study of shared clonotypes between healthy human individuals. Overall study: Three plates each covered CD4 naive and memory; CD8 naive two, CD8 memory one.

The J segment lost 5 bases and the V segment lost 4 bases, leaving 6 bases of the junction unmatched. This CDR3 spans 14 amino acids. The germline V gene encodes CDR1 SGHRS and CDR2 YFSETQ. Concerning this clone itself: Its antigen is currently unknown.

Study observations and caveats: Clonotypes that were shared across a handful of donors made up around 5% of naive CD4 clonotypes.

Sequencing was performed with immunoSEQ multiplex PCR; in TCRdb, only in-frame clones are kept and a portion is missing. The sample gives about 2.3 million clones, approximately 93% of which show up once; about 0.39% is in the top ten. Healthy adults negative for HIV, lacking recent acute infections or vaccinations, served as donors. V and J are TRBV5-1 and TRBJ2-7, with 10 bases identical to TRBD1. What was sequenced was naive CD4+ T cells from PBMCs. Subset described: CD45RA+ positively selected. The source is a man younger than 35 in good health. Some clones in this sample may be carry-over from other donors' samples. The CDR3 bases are TGCGCCAGCAGCGTGGGACAGGGGAGCGACGAGCAGTACTTC. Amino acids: CASSVGQGSDEQYF.